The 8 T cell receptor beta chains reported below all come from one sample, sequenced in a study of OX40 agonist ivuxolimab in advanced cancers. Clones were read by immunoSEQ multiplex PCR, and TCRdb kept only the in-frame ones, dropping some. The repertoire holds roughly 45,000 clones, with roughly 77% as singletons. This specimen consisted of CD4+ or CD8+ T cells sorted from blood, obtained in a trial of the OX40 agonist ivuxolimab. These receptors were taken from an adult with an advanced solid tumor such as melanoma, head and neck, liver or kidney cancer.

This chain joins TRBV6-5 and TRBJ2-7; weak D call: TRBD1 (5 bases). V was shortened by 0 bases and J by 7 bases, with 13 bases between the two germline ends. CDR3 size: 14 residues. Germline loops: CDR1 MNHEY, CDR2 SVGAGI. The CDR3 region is CASSYSLGAREQYF. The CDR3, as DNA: TGTGCCAGCAGTTACTCGTTAGGGGCAAGAGAGCAGTACTTC.

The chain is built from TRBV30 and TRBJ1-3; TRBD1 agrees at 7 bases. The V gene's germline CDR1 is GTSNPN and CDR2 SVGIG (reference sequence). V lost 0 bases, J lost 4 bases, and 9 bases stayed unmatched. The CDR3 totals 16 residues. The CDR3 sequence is CAWSVLGGGAGNTIYF. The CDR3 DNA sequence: TGTGCCTGGAGTGTTCTAGGAGGGGGCGCGGGAAACACCATATATTTT. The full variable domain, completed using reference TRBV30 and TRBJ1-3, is SQTIHQWPATLVQPVGSPLSLECTVEGTSNPNLYWYRQAAGRGLQLLFYSVGIGQISSEVPQNLSASRPQDRQFILSSKKLLLSDSGFYLCAWSVLGGGAGNTIYFGEGSWLTVV.

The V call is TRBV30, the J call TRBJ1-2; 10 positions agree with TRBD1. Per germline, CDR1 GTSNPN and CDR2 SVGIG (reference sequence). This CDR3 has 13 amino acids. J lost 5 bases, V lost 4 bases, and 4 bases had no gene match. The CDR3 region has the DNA TGTGCCTGGAAGGACAGGGGGGCTTATGGCTACACCTTC. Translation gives CAWKDRGAYGYTF.

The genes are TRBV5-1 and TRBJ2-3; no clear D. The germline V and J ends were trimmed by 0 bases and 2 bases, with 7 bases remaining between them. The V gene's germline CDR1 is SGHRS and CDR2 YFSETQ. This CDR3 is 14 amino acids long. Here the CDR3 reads CASSLGALTDTQYF. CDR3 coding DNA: TGCGCCAGCAGCTTGGGGGCACTCACAGATACGCAGTATTTT.

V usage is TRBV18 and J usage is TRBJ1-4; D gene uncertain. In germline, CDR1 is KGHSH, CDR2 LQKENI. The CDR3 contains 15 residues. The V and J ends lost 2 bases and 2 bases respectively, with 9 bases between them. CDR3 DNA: TGTGCCAGCTCACCAGCGGGGATGACTAATGAAAAACTGTTTTTT. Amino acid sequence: CASSPAGMTNEKLFF. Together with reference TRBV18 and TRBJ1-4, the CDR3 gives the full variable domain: NAGVMQNPRHLVRRRGQEARLRCSPMKGHSHVYWYRQLPEEGLKFMVYLQKENIIDESGMPKERFSAEFPKEGPSILRIQQVVRGDSAAYFCASSPAGMTNEKLFFGSGTQLSVL.

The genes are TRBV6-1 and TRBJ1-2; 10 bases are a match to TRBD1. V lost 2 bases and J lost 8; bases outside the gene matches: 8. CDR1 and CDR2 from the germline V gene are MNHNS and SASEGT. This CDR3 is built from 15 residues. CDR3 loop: CASSESRDRGRGYTF. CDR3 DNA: TGTGCCAGCAGTGAAAGCCGGGACAGGGGTCGGGGCTACACCTTC.

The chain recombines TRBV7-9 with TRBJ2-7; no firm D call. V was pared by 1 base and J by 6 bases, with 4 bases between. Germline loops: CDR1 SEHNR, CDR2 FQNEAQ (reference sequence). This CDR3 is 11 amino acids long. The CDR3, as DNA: TGTGCCAGCAGCTTAGAGCGCGAGCAGTACTTC. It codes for CASSLEREQYF.

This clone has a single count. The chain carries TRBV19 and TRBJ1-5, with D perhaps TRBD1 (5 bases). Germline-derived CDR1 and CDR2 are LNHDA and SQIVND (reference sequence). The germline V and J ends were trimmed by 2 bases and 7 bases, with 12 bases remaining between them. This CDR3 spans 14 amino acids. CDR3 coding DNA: TGTGCCAGTAGTATAATCGACAGTTTACAGCCCCAGCATTTT. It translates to CASSIIDSLQPQHF.